The source of this T cell receptor beta chain is a study of T cells after yellow fever vaccination. Across the whole study: Where fractions had low cell numbers, libraries were prepared from them with the SMART-Seq v4 Ultra Low Input RNA kit.

V lost 7 bases, J lost 7 bases, and 20 bases lay in between. This CDR3 spans 15 amino acids. TCRdb ran MiXCR on the 5' RACE reads and lists one entry per CDR3 protein. Of roughly 250,000 distinct CDR3 sequences in the sample, 13% were seen once. This clonotype was counted many times. The source of this sequence is a man aged 25 to 40 who received the YFV17D yellow fever vaccine. The sequences come from CD4+ T cells sorted from PBMCs, collected 45 days after the yellow fever booster vaccination. This chain joins TRBV12-3 or TRBV12-4 and TRBJ2-1, with D unresolved. CDR3 coding DNA: TGTGCCAGCACCCCGGACCTGGGTCGGGCAAATGAGCAGTTCTTC. This gives the protein CASTPDLGRANEQFF.